This T cell receptor beta chain was captured by sequencing in a study of cytomegalovirus exposure and HLA in healthy donors. The PCR used 60 Vbeta and 13 Jbeta primers. Generated by immunoSEQ multiplex PCR, the TCRdb table keeps only in-frame clones and is missing some. The sample yields 100,000 or so clones, roughly 80% seen once. Study-wide points: Clonal expansion, a later analysis showed, was greater in HLA-associated TCR beta chains than in equally common others. It was reported that TCR beta sequences correctly inferred the HLA-A and HLA-B alleles for most subjects. The majority of TCR sequences were rare, yet some public TCRs appeared in many donors. In a later analysis, specific HLA alleles were associated with 15,000 to 20,000 TCR beta sequences at a 0.05 false discovery rate.

As for this clone: Its antigen is unknown.

V was pared by 6 bases and J by 5 bases, with 5 bases of the junction left unmatched. Per germline, CDR1 MNHEY and CDR2 SVGAGI. The CDR3 runs to 14 residues. Sequencing was carried out using PBMCs. The genes are TRBV6-5 and TRBJ2-5; 11 nucleotides agree with TRBD1. This sequence was found in a human donor in good health. The CDR3 sequence: CASSQDRGLETQYF. The CDR3 bases are TGTGCCAGCAGCCAGGACAGGGGGCTCGAGACCCAGTACTTC.